This record covers a single T cell receptor (beta chain). This entry belongs to a study of blood T cell repertoires in COVID-19. In the source study's methods: Counts of nucleated cells, estimated from reference gene primer amplification, were obtained. Sequencing used immunoSEQ multiplex PCR; TCRdb keeps in-frame clones, though not all of them. V, J and clone size are taken as reported in that table, and D and trimming were inferred from the DNA itself. The sample lists approximately 150,000 clones; 65% to 90% were seen once. V was clipped by 5 bases and J by 6 bases, with 7 bases between them. Germline V lookup: CDR1 SQVTM, CDR2 ANQGSEA. This CDR3 is built from 11 residues.

This sequence was found in a man aged 65-85 years with acute or convalescent COVID-19. Sequencing was performed on peripheral blood. V and J are TRBV29-1 and TRBJ2-2; D is perhaps TRBD1 (6 bases). In DNA, the CDR3 is TGCAGCGTTCAGGGGCCCGGGGAGCTGTTTTTT. Translating gives CSVQGPGELFF.